Shown below are 29 T cell receptor beta chains from a single sample sequenced in a study of T cells in Graves' hyperthyroidism and ophthalmopathy. RNA transcripts gave rise to amplified TCR beta CDR3 regions. An initial round of RT-PCR targeting the TCR CDR3 relied on the HTBI primer set. One entry per CDR3 protein results from TCRdb running MiXCR on the multiplex PCR reads. In the table there are some 500,000 distinct CDR3 sequences, roughly 14% of which are singletons. Sequences were obtained from blood. All receptors derive from a woman between 18 and 30 years old with Graves' hyperthyroidism.

The chain couples TRBV5-1 to TRBJ1-2, with 7 bases that match TRBD1. The CDR3 loop spans 14 amino acids. Germline CDR1 and CDR2: SGHRS and YFSETQ. V was clipped by 0 bases and J by 4 bases; unmatched bases: 3. The DNA for the CDR3 is TGCGCCAGCAGCTTGGTCGGGGACAGCTATGGCTACACCTTC. It yields the protein CASSLVGDSYGYTF.

This clonotype was counted between two and nine times. V is TRBV5-6 and J is TRBJ2-5; TRBD2 matches 14 bases. Germline trimming cut 1 base from V and 13 bases from J; bases unmatched to any gene: 6. Germline-derived CDR1 and CDR2 are SGHDT and YYEEEE. CDR3 size: 14 residues. The CDR3 region is CASSLMTSGRGRYF. In DNA form, the CDR3 reads TGTGCCAGCAGCTTGATGACTAGCGGGAGGGGTCGGTACTTC.

This clonotype occurred many times. The J gene is TRBJ1-6, the V gene TRBV6-1; D remains ambiguous. The CDR3 spans 15 residues. V lost 4 bases and J lost 7, with 14 bases in between. Germline V CDR1 and CDR2: MNHNS, SASEGT. CDR3 in amino acids: CASSVFWTDNSPLHF. CDR3 in DNA: TGTGCCAGCAGTGTCTTTTGGACGGACAATTCACCCCTCCACTTT.

This clonotype came up many times. V gene TRBV6-1 combines with J gene TRBJ2-5, with D tentatively TRBD1 or TRBD2 (5 bases each). Germline V lookup: CDR1 MNHNS, CDR2 SASEGT. The CDR3 runs to 13 residues. V lost 5 bases and J lost 4, with 11 bases in between. The CDR3 here is CASSFPGRETQYF. The CDR3 bases are TGTGCCAGCAGTTTCCCAGGGAGAGAGACCCAGTACTTC.

The V and J genes are TRBV5-1 and TRBJ1-2, with D unclear. The germline V gene encodes CDR1 SGHRS and CDR2 YFSETQ. The CDR3 spans 17 residues. Trimming stripped 3 bases from V and 2 bases from J, with 20 bases between. The CDR3 nucleotides read TGCGCCAGCAGCTCCAGCCTAAGTCCAACTTCGAACTATGGCTACACCTTC. Its translation: CASSSSLSPTSNYGYTF.

This rearrangement joins TRBV5-1 to TRBJ2-1; tentative D call: TRBD1 (6 bases). The CDR3 is 14 amino acids. V lost 4 bases, J lost 8 bases, and 16 bases lay in between. Germline V gene lookup returns CDR1 SGHRS and CDR2 YFSETQ. CDR3 protein: CASSPGQQVDEQFF. The CDR3 nucleotides are TGCGCCAGCAGCCCGGGACAACAGGTCGATGAGCAGTTCTTC. Using reference TRBV5-1 and TRBJ2-1 for the parts outside the CDR3, the full variable domain is KAGVTQTPRYLIKTRGQQVTLSCSPISGHRSVSWYQQTPGQGLQFLFEYFSETQRNKGNFPGRFSGRQFSNSRSEMNVSTLELGDSALYLCASSPGQQVDEQFFGPGTRLTVL.

This clonotype was seen at least ten times. The chain employs TRBV12-3 or TRBV12-4 and TRBJ2-7; 9 bases match TRBD1. The CDR3 has 14 amino acids. J lost 2 bases, V lost 5 bases, and 4 bases had no gene match. The CDR3 loop is CASSRGTGPYEQYF. The CDR3 nucleotides are TGTGCCAGCAGTAGGGGGACAGGGCCCTACGAGCAGTACTTC.

Ten or more counts support this clonotype. The chain has TRBV2 and TRBJ1-1; D remains ambiguous. CDR3 length equals 10 residues. With 6 bases removed from V and 2 bases from J, the gap between germline ends came to 1 base. CDR1 SNHLY and CDR2 FYNNEI come from the germline V gene. The DNA for the CDR3 is TGTGCCAGCAGCAACACTGAAGCTTTCTTT. Translated, it gives CASSNTEAFF.

In this sample, this clonotype turned up many times. The CDR3 loop reads CASSLAGGDTDTQYF. CDR3 in DNA: TGTGCCAGCAGTTTAGCGGGAGGGGACACAGATACGCAGTATTTT. The chain carries TRBV28 and TRBJ2-3; 9 nucleotides align to TRBD2. The CDR3 runs to 15 residues. Germline CDR1 MDHEN, CDR2 SYDVKM. The V and J ends lost 2 bases and 2 bases, in that order; junction bases with no gene match: 2.

The chain is built from TRBV20-1 and TRBJ1-2, with D unclear. The germline V gene encodes CDR1 DFQATT and CDR2 SNEGSKA (reference sequence). Deletions cut 6 bases from V and 9 bases from J, with 14 bases between. The CDR3 loop spans 11 amino acids. CDR3 coding DNA: TGCAGTGCCACGGGTTTCGATCGCTACACCTTC. It yields the protein CSATGFDRYTF.

This clonotype was detected many times. The chain couples TRBV11-2 to TRBJ2-7; no reliable D call. V gave up 2 bases and J gave up 6 bases, with 11 bases separating them. CDR1 SGHAT and CDR2 FQNNGV come from the germline V gene. This CDR3 region has 13 residues. CDR3 nucleotide sequence: TGTGCCAGCAGCTTACCCTCCACAAGCGAGCAGTACGTC. It yields the protein CASSLPSTSEQYV.

This chain connects TRBV19 to TRBJ2-2; weak D call: TRBD1 (5 bases). The CDR3 length is 14 residues. Germline CDR1 is LNHDA and CDR2 is SQIVND (reference sequence). V dropped 4 bases and J dropped 4 bases, with 10 bases sitting between them. The CDR3 DNA reads as TGTGCCAGTAGTACGGACCAGGGCACCGGGGAGCTGTTTTTT. Translation gives CASSTDQGTGELFF.

This clonotype was detected many times. The V call is TRBV20-1, the J call TRBJ1-6; 8 bases are a match to TRBD1. The CDR3 contains 16 residues. The ends lost 5 bases at V and 7 bases at J; junction bases unmatched: 13. CDR1 is DFQATT, CDR2 SNEGSKA, per germline (reference sequence). CDR3 amino acids: CSAGDWTGTGNSPLHF. The CDR3 DNA is TGCAGTGCTGGGGACTGGACAGGGACGGGGAATTCACCCCTCCACTTT.

This clonotype was recorded at least ten times. V and J are TRBV20-1 and TRBJ2-1; 9 nucleotides agree with TRBD2. The CDR3 loop spans 13 amino acids. The germline gives CDR1 DFQATT, CDR2 SNEGSKA (reference sequence). J lost 15 bases, V lost 0 bases, and 9 bases had no gene match. For the CDR3, the DNA is TGCAGTGCTAGAGACCTAGCGGGAAAAGGGTGGTTCTTC. Protein product: CSARDLAGKGWFF.

This clonotype came up a few times. The chain combines TRBV4-1 with TRBJ1-6; 8 bases fit TRBD1. The CDR3 spans 16 residues. Per germline, CDR1 MGHRA and CDR2 YSYEKL. After removal of 2 bases from V and 8 bases from J, the junction contained 8 bases not matched to a gene. The CDR3, as DNA: TGCGCCAGCAGCCAACCTGACAGGGGAGGGGATTCACCCCTCCACTTT. This encodes CASSQPDRGGDSPLHF.

This clonotype was seen many times. The chain recombines TRBV30 with TRBJ2-4, with 7 nucleotides matching TRBD2. CDR3 length: 13 residues. Germline CDR1 and CDR2: GTSNPN and SVGIG (reference sequence). The J segment lost 9 bases and the V segment lost 1 base, leaving 6 bases of the junction unmatched. The CDR3 loop reads CAWSGTSVGIQYF. Written as DNA, the CDR3 is TGTGCCTGGAGTGGCACTAGCGTCGGCATTCAGTACTTC.

This clonotype was counted at least ten times. The CDR3 nucleotides are TGTGCCAGCAGCGGGGAGGCCACTGAAGCTTTCTTT. Amino acids: CASSGEATEAFF. This chain uses TRBV3-1 with TRBJ1-1; D gene uncertain. The CDR3 covers 12 residues. V was shortened by 5 bases and J by 4 bases, with 8 bases between the two germline ends. Germline V CDR1 and CDR2: LGHDT, YNNKEL (reference sequence).

This clonotype was seen ten or more times. V is TRBV6-2 or TRBV6-3 and J is TRBJ2-1, with D perhaps matching TRBD1 (5 bases). V was trimmed by 4 bases and J by 7 bases, leaving 11 bases between them. The CDR3 has 13 amino acids. In germline, CDR1 is MNHEY, CDR2 SVGEGT. CDR3 DNA: TGTGCCAGCAGTTTTCAAGGGGATAATGAGCAGTTCTTC. This translates into CASSFQGDNEQFF.

This clonotype came up many times. The genes are TRBV5-1 and TRBJ1-5, with unresolved D. The V gene lost 5 bases and the J gene lost 5 bases, with 14 bases spanning the gap. Germline CDR1 and CDR2: SGHRS and YFSETQ. The length of the CDR3 is 14 residues. The chain's CDR3 is CASSHDGPHQPQHF. In DNA, the CDR3 is TGCGCCAGCAGTCATGACGGACCTCATCAGCCCCAGCATTTT.

This clonotype was seen many times. The chain has TRBV6-2 or TRBV6-3 and TRBJ2-1, with 10 nucleotides matching TRBD2. This CDR3 has 14 amino acids. Germline values: CDR1 MNHEY, CDR2 SVGEGT. J was trimmed by 9 bases and V by 0 bases; bases with no gene match: 2. CDR3 region: CASSYSGTSVEQFF. The DNA of the CDR3 is TGTGCCAGCAGTTACTCTGGGACTAGCGTTGAGCAGTTCTTC.

Only a few counts were recorded for this clonotype. V usage is TRBV5-1 and J usage is TRBJ2-5; D tentatively fits TRBD1 or TRBD2 (6 bases each). There are 15 residues in the CDR3. In germline, CDR1 is SGHRS, CDR2 YFSETQ. With 0 bases removed from V and 4 bases from J, the gap between germline ends came to 13 bases. The CDR3 here is CASSLEGGIGETQYF. The CDR3 DNA reads TGCGCCAGCAGCTTGGAAGGGGGGATCGGAGAGACCCAGTACTTC. The full variable domain, in which reference TRBV5-1 and TRBJ2-5 provide the parts outside the CDR3, is KAGVTQTPRYLIKTRGQQVTLSCSPISGHRSVSWYQQTPGQGLQFLFEYFSETQRNKGNFPGRFSGRQFSNSRSEMNVSTLELGDSALYLCASSLEGGIGETQYFGPGTRLLVL.

The genes are TRBV5-6 and TRBJ2-1, with 8 bases fitting TRBD2. The CDR3 contains 14 residues. The J segment lost 5 bases and the V segment lost 0 bases, leaving 1 base of the junction unmatched. The germline V gene encodes CDR1 SGHDT and CDR2 YYEEEE. CDR3 residues: CASSLALADNEQFF. In nucleotides, the CDR3 is TGTGCCAGCAGCTTGGCACTAGCGGACAATGAGCAGTTCTTC.

The CDR3 reads CASSPGGKNYGYTF. The CDR3 coding sequence is TGTGCCAGCTCCCCGGGCGGTAAGAACTATGGCTACACCTTC. The chain joins TRBV11-3 to TRBJ1-2; D remains ambiguous. Trimming shortened V by 8 bases and J by 2 bases, and 15 bases separated the two germline ends. The CDR3 length is 14 residues. Looked up from germline, CDR1 is SGHNT and CDR2 is YENEEA.

This clonotype showed up many times. The rearrangement uses TRBV10-3 and TRBJ2-5; D might be TRBD1 (5 bases). The V end lost 7 bases, the J end lost 0 bases, and 6 bases lay between the germline ends. Per the germline V gene, CDR1 is ENHRY and CDR2 is SYGVKD. The CDR3 is 12 residues long. The CDR3 DNA follows: TGTGCCATCAAGGGGTACCAAGAGACCCAGTACTTC. It translates to CAIKGYQETQYF.

This clonotype turned up a few times. V gene TRBV19 combines with J gene TRBJ2-1, with D maybe TRBD1 (7 bases). The V gene lost 9 bases and the J gene lost 4 bases, with 19 bases spanning the gap. CDR3 length: 15 residues. Germline CDR1 LNHDA, CDR2 SQIVND (reference sequence). Here the CDR3 DNA reads TGTGCCAGCGGGGGCCGGACAGGAGAATACAATGAGCAGTTCTTC. This translates into CASGGRTGEYNEQFF.

This clonotype has a count of ten or more. This chain joins TRBV5-1 and TRBJ1-5; D perhaps matches TRBD1 (5 bases). Trimming stripped 3 bases from V and 7 bases from J, with 14 bases between. The CDR3 runs 14 residues. CDR1 SGHRS and CDR2 YFSETQ come from the germline V gene. The CDR3 region is CASSSGNRGQPQHF. Written as DNA, the CDR3 is TGCGCCAGCAGCTCGGGCAATAGGGGACAGCCCCAGCATTTT.

This clonotype was counted a few times. The CDR3 nucleotides are TGCAGTGCTAGCGCTGCGGGGTCCCTCTTCCGTGGCTACACCTTC. Translating it yields CSASAAGSLFRGYTF. The chain links TRBV20-1 to TRBJ1-2; D is undetermined. Trimming took 3 bases from V and 7 from J, leaving 21 bases between them. CDR3 length: 15 residues. Germline CDR1 is DFQATT and CDR2 is SNEGSKA (reference sequence).

The table lists this clonotype with a few counts. The V call is TRBV19, the J call TRBJ1-2; possibly TRBD1 for D (6 bases). The V and J ends lost 4 bases and 3 bases respectively, with 12 bases between them. Germline V lookup: CDR1 LNHDA, CDR2 SQIVND (reference sequence). CDR3 length equals 14 residues. The CDR3 loop reads CASSTRTAHYGYTF. The DNA of the CDR3 is TGTGCCAGTAGTACCCGGACAGCTCACTATGGCTACACCTTC.

In its sample, this clonotype was seen a few times. The chain couples TRBV11-2 to TRBJ2-3, with 7 bases matching TRBD2. The length of the CDR3 is 16 residues. Germline trimming cut 1 base from V and 5 bases from J; bases unmatched to any gene: 9. Per germline, CDR1 SGHAT and CDR2 FQNNGV. The CDR3 reads CASSLAAGDSRDTQYF. DNA for the CDR3: TGTGCCAGCAGCTTAGCGGCGGGAGACTCTAGAGATACGCAGTATTTT.